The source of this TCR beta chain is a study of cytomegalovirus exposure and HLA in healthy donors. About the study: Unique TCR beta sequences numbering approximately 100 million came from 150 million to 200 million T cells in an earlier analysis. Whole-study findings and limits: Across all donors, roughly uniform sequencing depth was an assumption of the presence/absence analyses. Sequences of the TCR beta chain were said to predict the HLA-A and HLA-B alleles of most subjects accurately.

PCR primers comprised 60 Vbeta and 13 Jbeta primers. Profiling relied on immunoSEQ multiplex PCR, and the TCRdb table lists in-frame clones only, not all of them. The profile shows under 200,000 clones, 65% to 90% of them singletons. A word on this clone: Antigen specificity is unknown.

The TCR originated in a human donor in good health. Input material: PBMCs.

DNA for the CDR3: TGTGCCAGCAGAAGCGGGGCGGGGGGGAGCACAGATACGCAGTATTTT. Translated, it gives CASRSGAGGSTDTQYF. J is TRBJ2-3 and V is TRBV11-2, with 9 bases aligning to TRBD2. Unmatched junction bases numbered 7, after V lost 6 bases and J lost 0 bases. CDR1 SGHAT and CDR2 FQNNGV come from the germline V gene. The CDR3 has 16 amino acids.